Below, 4 T cell receptor beta chains from the same sample are listed, as sequenced in a study of cytomegalovirus exposure and HLA in healthy donors. This PCR relied on a set of 60 Vbeta primers and 13 Jbeta primers. Repertoires were generated with immunoSEQ multiplex PCR, while TCRdb's copy carries only in-frame clones and drops some. The sample has under 200,000 clones; approximately 81% are singletons. Sequencing was performed on PBMCs. The origin of the receptors is a woman aged 45-65 years in good health and CMV-seronegative.

The J gene is TRBJ2-7, the V gene TRBV7-2; TRBD1 matches 8 bases. V lost 2 bases to trimming and J lost 6 bases; unmatched junction nucleotides: 21. The CDR3 contains 19 residues. Germline loops: CDR1 SGHTA, CDR2 FQGNSA. CDR3 residues: CASSLNLQGVRVKGSEQYF. The CDR3 coding sequence is TGTGCCAGCAGCTTAAATTTACAGGGGGTTAGAGTAAAGGGGAGCGAGCAGTACTTC. Full variable domain (remainder filled in from reference TRBV7-2 and TRBJ2-7): GAGVSQSPSNKVTEKGKDVELRCDPISGHTALYWYRQSLGQGLEFLIYFQGNSAPDKSGLPSDRFSAERTGGSVSTLTIQRTQQEDSAVYLCASSLNLQGVRVKGSEQYFGPGTRLTVT.

The V gene is TRBV28, the J gene TRBJ1-1; the match to TRBD1 covers 7 bases. This CDR3 spans 14 amino acids. Germline V CDR1 and CDR2: MDHEN, SYDVKM. V dropped 6 bases and J dropped 5; count of bases not matched to a gene: 9. DNA of the CDR3: TGTGCCAGCAGAAGAGACAGGGAAAGAACTGAAGCTTTCTTT. Its protein is CASRRDRERTEAFF.

The CDR3 DNA is TGCGCCAGCAGCCAAGGAGAGGACAGACCCTATGGCTACACCTTC. Its protein is CASSQGEDRPYGYTF. The J gene is TRBJ1-2, the V gene TRBV4-3; TRBD1 is a possible D gene (6 bases). V lost 1 base, J lost 4 bases, and 13 bases lay in between. The CDR3 sequence is 15 residues long. Germline lookup yields CDR1 LGHNA and CDR2 YSLEER.

The chain carries TRBV5-1 and TRBJ1-2; tentatively, D is TRBD1 (5 bases). The CDR3 runs 15 residues. Germline V CDR1 and CDR2: SGHRS, YFSETQ. Between the trimmed V and J ends, which lost 0 bases and 2 bases, there was a span of 11 bases. CDR3 coding DNA: TGCGCCAGCAGCTTGGCCGGGGCGGGGAACTATGGCTACACCTTC. Translation: CASSLAGAGNYGYTF.